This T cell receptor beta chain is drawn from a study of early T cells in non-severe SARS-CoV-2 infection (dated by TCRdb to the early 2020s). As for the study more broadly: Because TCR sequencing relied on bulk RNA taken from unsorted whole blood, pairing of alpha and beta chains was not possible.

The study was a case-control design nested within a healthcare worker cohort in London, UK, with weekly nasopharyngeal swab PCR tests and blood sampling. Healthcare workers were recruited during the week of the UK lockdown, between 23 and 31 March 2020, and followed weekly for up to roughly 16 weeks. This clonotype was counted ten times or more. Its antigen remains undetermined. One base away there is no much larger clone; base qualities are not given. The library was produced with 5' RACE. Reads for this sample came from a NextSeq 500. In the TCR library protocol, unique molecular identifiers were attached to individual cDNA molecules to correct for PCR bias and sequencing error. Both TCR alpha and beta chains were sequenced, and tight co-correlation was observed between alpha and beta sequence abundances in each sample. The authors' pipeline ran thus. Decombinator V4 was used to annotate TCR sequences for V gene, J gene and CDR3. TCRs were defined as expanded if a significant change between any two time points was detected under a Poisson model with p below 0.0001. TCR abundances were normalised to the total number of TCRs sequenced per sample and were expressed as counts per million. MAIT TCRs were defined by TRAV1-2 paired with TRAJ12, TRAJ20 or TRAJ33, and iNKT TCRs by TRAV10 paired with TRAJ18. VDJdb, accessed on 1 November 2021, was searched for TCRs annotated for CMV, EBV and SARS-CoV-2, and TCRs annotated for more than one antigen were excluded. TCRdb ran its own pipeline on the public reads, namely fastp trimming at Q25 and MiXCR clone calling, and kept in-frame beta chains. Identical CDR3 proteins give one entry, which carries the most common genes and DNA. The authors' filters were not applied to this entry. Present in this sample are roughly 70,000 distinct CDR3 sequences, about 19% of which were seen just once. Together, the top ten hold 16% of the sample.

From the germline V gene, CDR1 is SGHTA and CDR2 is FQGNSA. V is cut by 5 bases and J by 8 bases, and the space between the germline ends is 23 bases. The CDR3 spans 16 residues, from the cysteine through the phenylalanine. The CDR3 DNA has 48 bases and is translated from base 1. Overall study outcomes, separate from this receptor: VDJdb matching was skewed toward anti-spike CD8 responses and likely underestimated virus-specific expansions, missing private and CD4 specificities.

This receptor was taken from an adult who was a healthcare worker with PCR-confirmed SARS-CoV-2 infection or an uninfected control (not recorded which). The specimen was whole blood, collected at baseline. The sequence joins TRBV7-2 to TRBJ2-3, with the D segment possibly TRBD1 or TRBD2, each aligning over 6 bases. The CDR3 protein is CASSPASGASRATQYF. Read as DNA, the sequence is TGTGCCAGCAGCCCTGCCTCGGGGGCCTCACGGGCTACGCAGTATTTT.